Below, one T cell receptor beta chain is given with its context. These data are taken from a study of blood T cell repertoires in COVID-19. In the study overall: Samples of COVID-19 (acute and convalescent) were obtained from the United States, Italy and Spain. T cells, B-cell-depleted T cells, or PBMCs supplied cDNA or gDNA.

This CDR3 region has 16 residues. Measured with immunoSEQ multiplex PCR; TCRdb has only the in-frame clones, and not every one. Among fewer than 150,000 clones, about 85% were seen once, and the ten largest hold 4.3%. This sequence joins TRBV21-1 and TRBJ2-3; the table calls TRBD2, which could not be checked here. TRBV21-1 is labeled a pseudogene. The sample was peripheral blood. This receptor was identified in a human donor in a cohort sampled during active COVID-19. The CDR3 region has the DNA TGTGCCAGCACCAGGAAGGACTCTACCCGGGAAGATACGCAGTATTTT. Translated, it gives CASTRKDSTREDTQYF.